This TCR beta chain was sequenced for a study of human T cells and chemical hapten exposure. Germline CDR1 is WSHSY and CDR2 is SAAADI. This CDR3 is 16 amino acids long. J lost 0 bases, V lost 0 bases, and 4 bases had no gene match. Comments on this clonotype: Antigen: not known.

TCRdb fed the RACE reads into MiXCR, producing one record per CDR3 protein. The data hold approximately 400,000 distinct CDR3 sequences, with roughly 4.8% observed a single time. General study points: Healthy individuals' immune responses may differ from those of donors, who had alopecia.

As for time point: patch test 1, 2 weeks after DPC sensitization. Treatment reported: therapeutic diphenylcyclopropenone sensitization with weekly scalp DPC. V and J are TRBV10-2 and TRBJ1-2, with 7 bases that match TRBD1. The sequencing here drew on whole blood, taken in connection with sensitization to the hapten diphenylcyclopropenone (DPC). This clonotype was obtained from a woman between 50 and 59 years old with alopecia areata. Some clones in this sample may be carry-over from other donors' samples. This CDR3 reads CASSESSGQTNYGYTF. In nucleotides, the CDR3 is TGCGCCAGCAGTGAGTCTTCGGGACAGACTAACTATGGCTACACCTTC.